These 32 T cell receptor beta chains share one sample of origin, sequenced in a study of CD8 T cells in Susac syndrome. With random hexamers, about 0.5 to 1 ug RNA was reverse transcribed. TCRdb re-called the immunoSEQ multiplex PCR reads through MiXCR, storing one row per CDR3 protein. Of some 260,000 distinct CDR3 sequences in the sample, 85% were seen once. Specimen: CD8+ T cells from PBMCs. The receptors come from a human donor with multiple sclerosis.

The chain carries TRBV2 and TRBJ1-1; D gene unclear. CDR3 size: 10 residues. Germline values: CDR1 SNHLY, CDR2 FYNNEI. The V end was cut by 6 bases, the J end by 5 bases, with 4 bases between. In nucleotides, the CDR3 is TGTGCCAGCAGCCGAACTGAAGCTTTCTTT. It specifies CASSRTEAFF.

The genes are TRBV10-1 and TRBJ2-5; D is uncertain. CDR1 is WNHNN, CDR2 SYGVQD, per germline (reference sequence). The CDR3 has 15 amino acids. V lost 0 bases and J 3 bases, leaving 11 bases between the germline ends. The CDR3 region is CASSESIGGEETQYF. CDR3 sequence (DNA): TGCGCCAGCAGTGAGTCAATAGGTGGGGAAGAGACCCAGTACTTC.

The chain employs TRBV19 and TRBJ2-1; D unresolved. The CDR3 totals 13 residues. Trimming took off 7 bases at V and 10 bases at J, with 17 bases between the two ends. Per germline, CDR1 LNHDA and CDR2 SQIVND (reference sequence). The DNA for the CDR3 is TGTGCCAGTACCAATTTGACCGTTCCGGAGCAGTTCTTC. Translated: CASTNLTVPEQFF.

J is TRBJ2-5 and V is TRBV13; a possible D gene is TRBD1 (6 bases). Trimming removed 2 bases at V and 4 bases at J, with 20 bases between. Germline values: CDR1 PRHDT, CDR2 FYEKMQ (reference sequence). This CDR3 is 17 amino acids long. Written as DNA, the CDR3 is TGTGCCAGCAGCTTAAAAAAACAGGGAGTCCAGAGAGAGACCCAGTACTTC. It yields the protein CASSLKKQGVQRETQYF.

The rearrangement joins TRBV27 to TRBJ2-5, with D hard to call. The CDR3 is made up of 14 amino acids. With 0 bases removed from V and 3 bases from J, the gap between germline ends came to 8 bases. CDR1 and CDR2 from the germline V gene are MNHEY and SMNVEV (reference sequence). The CDR3 region has the DNA TGTGCCAGCAGTTTATCTTGGCAGAAAGAGACCCAGTACTTC. Encoded protein: CASSLSWQKETQYF.

The chain couples TRBV27 to TRBJ2-1; D uncertain. Deletions cut 8 bases from V and 4 bases from J, with 9 bases between. The length of the CDR3 is 12 residues. The germline V gene encodes CDR1 MNHEY and CDR2 SMNVEV (reference sequence). The CDR3 nucleotides read TGTGCCAGCCTGGACCAATACAATGAGCAGTTCTTC. It encodes CASLDQYNEQFF.

V usage is TRBV27 and J usage is TRBJ2-1; 11 bases are a match to TRBD2. Germline loops: CDR1 MNHEY, CDR2 SMNVEV (reference sequence). The CDR3 contains 19 residues. The V segment lost 5 bases and the J segment 3 bases; nucleotides outside the gene matches: 15. The CDR3 DNA is TGTGCCAGCAGTCCGTCTTTTAGCGGGAGGGAGGGCAACTACAATGAGCAGTTCTTC. Protein product: CASSPSFSGREGNYNEQFF.

This chain joins TRBV25-1 and TRBJ1-4; 7 bases align to TRBD1. J gave up 1 base and V 6 bases, and 5 bases lay outside the gene matches. Germline V CDR1 and CDR2: MGHDK, SYGVNS. The CDR3 sequence is 15 residues long. CDR3 nucleotide sequence: TGTGCCAGCAGATGGACAGGCCAAACTAATGAAAAACTGTTTTTT. Residues: CASRWTGQTNEKLFF.

The chain carries TRBV3-1 and TRBJ1-1; the D is unclear. V shed 1 base and J shed 7 bases, with 16 bases lying between them. CDR1 is LGHDT and CDR2 is YNNKEL in the germline V gene (reference sequence). The CDR3 contains 15 residues. This CDR3 reads CASSQASGIVHEAFF. Here the CDR3 DNA reads TGTGCCAGCAGCCAAGCCTCGGGGATAGTGCATGAAGCTTTCTTT.

This sequence joins TRBV9 and TRBJ1-2; tentatively, D is TRBD1 (6 bases). This CDR3 comprises 18 residues. V was trimmed by 3 bases and J by 0 bases, leaving 21 bases between them. The germline V gene encodes CDR1 SGDLS and CDR2 YYNGEE. The CDR3 nucleotides read TGTGCCAGCAGCGCATCCTTGGGACCCCAGGGGCCTAACTATGGCTACACCTTC. Amino acids: CASSASLGPQGPNYGYTF.

The chain joins TRBV20-1 to TRBJ2-7; perhaps D is TRBD1 or TRBD2 (5 bases each). Trimming removed 1 base from V and 3 bases from J, with 22 bases in between. This CDR3 region has 17 residues. Germline values: CDR1 DFQATT, CDR2 SNEGSKA (reference sequence). CDR3 in amino acids: CSARVSLGRGIGYEQYF. Here the CDR3 DNA reads TGCAGTGCTAGAGTTTCCTTGGGGCGAGGGATAGGCTACGAGCAGTACTTC.

The table lists this clonotype with a few counts. The rearrangement uses TRBV27 and TRBJ2-5; 8 bases fit TRBD2. CDR1 is MNHEY and CDR2 is SMNVEV in the germline V gene (reference sequence). V lost 6 bases and J lost 5; bases outside the gene matches: 14. This CDR3 has 16 amino acids. Written as DNA, the CDR3 is TGTGCCAGCAGCCCTTACCTCGCCGGGACTAGGGAGACCCAGTACTTC. It specifies CASSPYLAGTRETQYF.

The chain couples TRBV27 to TRBJ2-1; TRBD1 is a possible D gene (6 bases). CDR3 size: 15 residues. The V gene's germline CDR1 is MNHEY and CDR2 SMNVEV (reference sequence). Trimming shortened V by 3 bases and J by 6 bases, and 15 bases separated the two germline ends. This CDR3 is CASSLRAPTGNEQFF. CDR3 DNA: TGTGCCAGCAGTTTGCGTGCGCCGACAGGCAATGAGCAGTTCTTC.

This clonotype was picked up a small number of times. The chain couples TRBV27 to TRBJ2-7; D is unresolved. Germline-derived CDR1 and CDR2 are MNHEY and SMNVEV (reference sequence). The CDR3 covers 10 residues. The V and J ends lost 3 bases and 6 bases respectively, with 3 bases between them. CDR3 coding DNA: TGTGCCAGCAGTTTTGTCGAGCAGTACTTC. It specifies CASSFVEQYF.

The chain combines TRBV4-2 with TRBJ2-7; 10 bases are shared with TRBD2. Germline lookup yields CDR1 LGHNA and CDR2 YNFKEQ. The CDR3 has 14 residues. V was pared by 2 bases and J by 6 bases, with 4 bases of the junction left unmatched. CDR3 in DNA: TGTGCCAGCAGCCAAATAGCGGGAGGACGCGAGCAGTACTTC. It is translated as CASSQIAGGREQYF.

V usage is TRBV5-6 and J usage is TRBJ2-3; 9 bases fit TRBD2. Germline V gives CDR1 SGHDT, CDR2 YYEEEE. The V segment lost 0 bases and the J segment 14 bases; nucleotides outside the gene matches: 13. This CDR3 spans 15 amino acids. In DNA, the CDR3 is TGTGCCAGCAGCTTGGGTCCTAGCGGGACCGACTTTGGGTATTTT. Its translation: CASSLGPSGTDFGYF.

This sequence joins TRBV2 and TRBJ1-2; no definite D call. Germline loops: CDR1 SNHLY, CDR2 FYNNEI. This CDR3 comprises 14 residues. The ends were cut back, 7 bases at V and 5 bases at J, with 17 bases in the middle. The CDR3 region is CASMLAGSPYGYTF. The CDR3 DNA follows: TGTGCCAGCATGTTAGCGGGTTCCCCTTATGGCTACACCTTC.

Here the CDR3 DNA reads TGTGCCAGCTCACCGCTTGGGTCGGACACCTACGTTAACGAGCAGTACTTC. Encoded protein: CASSPLGSDTYVNEQYF. The chain links TRBV18 to TRBJ2-7, with D tentatively TRBD1 (5 bases). CDR1 is KGHSH, CDR2 LQKENI, per germline. The CDR3 sequence is 17 residues long. V was trimmed by 3 bases and J by 5 bases, leaving 23 bases between them.

In this sample, this clonotype turned up once. The chain is built from TRBV7-8 and TRBJ2-7; D gene ambiguous. V lost 0 bases and J lost 1, with 4 bases in between. The CDR3 length is 13 residues. Germline CDR1 and CDR2: SGHVS and FQNEAQ. DNA of the CDR3: TGTGCCAGCAGCTTAGCGCAGTCCTACGAGCAGTACTTC. It is translated as CASSLAQSYEQYF.

V usage is TRBV25-1 and J usage is TRBJ2-1, with D perhaps matching TRBD1 or TRBD2 (5 bases each). Trimming removed 4 bases from V and 1 base from J, with 17 bases in between. The germline CDR1 and CDR2 sequences are MGHDK and SYGVNS. The CDR3 has 17 residues. The CDR3 sequence: CASSGDGDTYSYNEQFF. Written as DNA, the CDR3 is TGTGCCAGCAGTGGGGACGGAGACACATATTCCTACAATGAGCAGTTCTTC.

The chain employs TRBV9 and TRBJ2-5; TRBD2 matches at 16 bases. This CDR3 contains 18 residues. V shed 4 bases, J shed 1 base, and the junction held 7 bases outside the gene matches. CDR1 and CDR2 (germline): SGDLS, YYNGEE. The CDR3 loop is CASSHPGLAGGLQETQYF. DNA of the CDR3: TGTGCCAGCAGCCATCCGGGACTAGCGGGAGGGCTCCAAGAGACCCAGTACTTC.

The V call is TRBV6-1, the J call TRBJ2-1, with 14 bases fitting TRBD2. The V segment lost 6 bases and the J segment 8 bases; nucleotides outside the gene matches: 6. CDR1 and CDR2 (germline): MNHNS, SASEGT. The CDR3 is 15 residues long. CDR3 region: CASSGLAGGRDEQFF. As DNA, the CDR3 is TGTGCCAGCAGCGGACTAGCGGGAGGACGAGATGAGCAGTTCTTC.

The chain employs TRBV4-2 and TRBJ2-1; 7 bases fit TRBD2. The CDR3 covers 13 residues. The germline CDR1 and CDR2 sequences are LGHNA and YNFKEQ. V lost 2 bases and J lost 9; bases outside the gene matches: 4. CDR3 amino acids: CASSQRLALEQFF. The CDR3 bases are TGTGCCAGCAGCCAAAGACTAGCTCTTGAGCAGTTCTTC.

This chain joins TRBV4-2 and TRBJ1-1; a weak D match, TRBD1 (5 bases). V was cut by 0 bases and J by 5 bases, with 10 bases left in between. The germline CDR1 and CDR2 sequences are LGHNA and YNFKEQ. This CDR3 spans 14 amino acids. DNA of the CDR3: TGTGCCAGCAGCCAAGATTCGGGGGAGACTGAAGCTTTCTTT. Amino acids: CASSQDSGETEAFF.

The J gene is TRBJ2-1, the V gene TRBV19; TRBD2 is a possible D gene (6 bases). Germline CDR1 reads LNHDA; CDR2 reads SQIVND (reference sequence). Trimming pared 9 bases from V and 0 bases from J, leaving 18 bases between. The CDR3 has 16 residues. The CDR3 region is CASRGLAGSSYNEQFF. The CDR3 DNA follows: TGTGCCAGCCGGGGACTCGCTGGGAGCTCCTACAATGAGCAGTTCTTC.

In this sample, this clonotype turned up once. The chain uses TRBV5-5 and TRBJ1-1; D unclear. V was clipped by 7 bases and J by 2 bases, with 9 bases between them. The CDR3 is 12 amino acids. Germline CDR1 and CDR2: SGHKS and YYEKEE (reference sequence). CDR3 in amino acids: CASHLGNTEAFF. The CDR3 DNA reads as TGTGCCAGCCACTTGGGCAACACTGAAGCTTTCTTT.

The rearrangement links TRBV3-1 to TRBJ1-2; D call uncertain. The V gene's germline CDR1 is LGHDT and CDR2 YNNKEL (reference sequence). Trimming pared 0 bases from V and 4 bases from J, leaving 12 bases between. The CDR3 runs 15 residues. The CDR3 region is CASSQDRRSTYGYTF. CDR3 nucleotides: TGTGCCAGCAGCCAAGATCGGAGGTCTACCTATGGCTACACCTTC.

The V gene is TRBV5-5, the J gene TRBJ2-1, with 9 positions matching TRBD1. Germline lookup yields CDR1 SGHKS and CDR2 YYEKEE (reference sequence). CDR3 length: 13 amino acids. V shed 7 bases and J 2 bases; nucleotides not matched to a gene: 1. The DNA of the CDR3 is TGTGCCAGCGGGGACAGGGCCTACAATGAGCAGTTCTTC. Protein sequence: CASGDRAYNEQFF. Supplemented by reference TRBV5-5 and TRBJ2-1, the full variable domain reads DAGVTQSPTHLIKTRGQQVTLRCSPISGHKSVSWYQQVLGQGPQFIFQYYEKEERGRGNFPDRFSARQFPNYSSELNVNALLLGDSALYLCASGDRAYNEQFFGPGTRLTVL.

The chain carries TRBV6-1 and TRBJ1-5; D unclear. The CDR3 runs 16 residues. The germline V gene has CDR1 MNHNS and CDR2 SASEGT. V lost 0 bases to trimming and J lost 4 bases, with 13 bases between them. CDR3 coding DNA: TGTGCCAGCAGTGAAGCAGGTGGCAGCCCGAATCAGCCCCAGCATTTT. Protein: CASSEAGGSPNQPQHF.

The V and J genes are TRBV24-1 and TRBJ2-3, with 12 bases identical to TRBD1. CDR1 KGHDR and CDR2 SFDVKD come from the germline V gene. The CDR3 length is 18 residues. V was pared by 5 bases and J by 0 bases, with 8 bases of the junction left unmatched. The CDR3 nucleotides are TGTGCCACCAGTGTAATGGGACAGGGGGCGCGGAGCACAGATACGCAGTATTTT. Protein sequence: CATSVMGQGARSTDTQYF.

Only a few counts were recorded for this clonotype. The rearrangement uses TRBV24-1 and TRBJ2-2; TRBD2 is a possible D gene (5 bases). Trimming pared 6 bases from V and 2 bases from J, leaving 15 bases between. The germline V gene encodes CDR1 KGHDR and CDR2 SFDVKD. CDR3 length: 16 residues. CDR3: CATSSIFRENTGELFF. For the CDR3, the DNA is TGTGCCACCAGTTCAATATTCCGGGAAAACACCGGGGAGCTGTTTTTT.

The gene calls are TRBV11-2 and TRBJ2-7; tentative D call: TRBD1 (6 bases). Deletions cut 2 bases from V and 3 bases from J, with 11 bases between. This CDR3 has 14 amino acids. Germline CDR1 SGHAT, CDR2 FQNNGV. CDR3 region: CASSLWDTNYEQYF. For the CDR3, the DNA is TGTGCCAGCAGCTTATGGGACACCAACTACGAGCAGTACTTC.